One T cell receptor (beta chain) is described in this entry. One end of the junction does not line up with germline, which may come from a read error. The authors' processing: From reference gene primer amplification, estimates of nucleated cell counts were derived. Assay: immunoSEQ multiplex PCR; the TCRdb copy retains only in-frame clones and omits some. V, J and clone size are taken as reported in that table, and D and trimming were inferred from the DNA itself. The data contain roughly 200,000 clones, around four fifths of them singletons. The Seattle site enrolled patients during active infection and followed them longitudinally. This CDR3 contains 16 residues. In germline, CDR1 is SGHVS, CDR2 FNYEAQ. This sample was taken from a study of blood T cell repertoires in COVID-19. On the study more broadly: The United States, Italy and Spain provided the acute and convalescent COVID-19 samples.

The receptor comes from a middle-aged woman with COVID-19, enrolled during active disease. Material: peripheral blood. The V call is TRBV7-6, the J call TRBJ1-4, with 9 bases identical to TRBD1. In DNA, the CDR3 is TGTGCCAGCAGCTTAAGTGGAGGGACAGGGAGGGGAAAAACTGTTTTT. Translation gives CASSLSGGTGRGKTVF.